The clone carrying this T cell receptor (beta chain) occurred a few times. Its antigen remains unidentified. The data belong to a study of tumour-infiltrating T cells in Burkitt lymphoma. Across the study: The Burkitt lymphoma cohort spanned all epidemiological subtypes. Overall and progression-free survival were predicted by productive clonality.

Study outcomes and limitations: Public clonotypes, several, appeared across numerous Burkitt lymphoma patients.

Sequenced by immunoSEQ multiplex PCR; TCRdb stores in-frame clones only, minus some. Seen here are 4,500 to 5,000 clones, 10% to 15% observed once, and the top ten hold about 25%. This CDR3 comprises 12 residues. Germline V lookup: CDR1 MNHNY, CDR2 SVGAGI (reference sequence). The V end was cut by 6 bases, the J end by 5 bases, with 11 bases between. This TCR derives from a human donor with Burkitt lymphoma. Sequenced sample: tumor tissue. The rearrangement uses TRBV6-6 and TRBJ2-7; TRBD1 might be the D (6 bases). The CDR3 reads CASSNNRDEQYF. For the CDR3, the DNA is TGTGCCAGCAGCAATAACAGGGACGAGCAGTACTTC.